This is a list of T cell receptor beta chains from one sample in a study of persistence of HIV-infected CD4 T cells. These receptors' antigens are unknown. Generated by immunoSEQ multiplex PCR, the TCRdb table keeps only in-frame clones and is missing some. This sample has tens of thousands of clones, with 78% found just once. Here the sequenced sample was CD4+ T cells sorted from PBMCs after roughly 18-hour stimulation, taken from a patient who received antiretroviral therapy. These receptor sequences come from an adult man with HIV who was CMV-seropositive. Both conserved end residues are part of each CDR3. The D gene is left open where the match is weak. Clone size is stated in some rows and not others, as once, few, many or a class when expanded.

J: TRBJ2-1
size: few
D: -
V: TRBV5-4
CDR3: CASSLAHSGGDNEQFF
DNA: TGTGCCAGCAGCTTGGCTCATAGCGGAGGGGACAATGAGCAGTTCTTC

J: TRBJ1-2
size: -
D: -
V: TRBV7-2
CDR3: CASSLKADYGYTF
DNA: TGTGCCAGCAGCTTAAAGGCGGACTATGGCTACACCTTC

J: TRBJ2-2
size: -
D: -
V: TRBV5-1
CDR3: CASRPSRQENTGELFF
DNA: TGCGCCAGCAGACCGTCCCGACAGGAGAACACCGGGGAGCTGTTTTTT

J: TRBJ2-7
size: -
D: TRBD1
V: TRBV11-1
CDR3: CASRNTGGLSYEQYF
DNA: TGTGCCAGCAGAAATACAGGGGGTTTATCCTACGAGCAGTACTTC

J: TRBJ2-1
size: -
D: -
V: TRBV3-1/TRBV3-2
CDR3: CASSYSTTQGGEQFF
DNA: TGTGCCAGCAGCTATTCCACGACTCAAGGAGGTGAGCAGTTCTTC

J: TRBJ2-7
size: -
D: TRBD1
V: TRBV5-1
CDR3: CASSHGQGFYEQYF
DNA: TGCGCCAGCAGCCACGGACAGGGATTCTACGAGCAGTACTTC

J: TRBJ2-3
size: few
D: TRBD1
V: TRBV11-2
CDR3: CASSRDRAYTDTQYF
DNA: TGTGCCAGCAGTCGGGACAGGGCATACACAGATACGCAGTATTTT

J: TRBJ1-5
size: -
D: TRBD1
V: TRBV6-6
CDR3: CASRESGGRSNQPQHF
DNA: TGTGCCAGCAGGGAATCAGGGGGCCGAAGCAATCAGCCCCAGCATTTT

J: TRBJ2-4
size: -
D: TRBD1
V: TRBV19
CDR3: CASSKRDRGPELAKNIQYF
DNA: TGTGCCAGTAGTAAGCGGGACAGGGGCCCGGAGTTAGCCAAAAACATTCAGTACTTC

J: TRBJ1-4
size: -
D: -
V: TRBV20-1
CDR3: CSASRFEGEFEKLFF
DNA: TGCAGTGCTAGTCGGTTTGAAGGGGAATTCGAAAAACTGTTTTTT

J: TRBJ2-1
size: few
D: -
V: TRBV6-2/TRBV6-3
CDR3: CASSYSYLAPSYNEQFF
DNA: TGTGCCAGCAGTTACTCCTATCTAGCACCCTCCTACAATGAGCAGTTCTTC

J: TRBJ1-6
size: -
D: -
V: TRBV6-5
CDR3: CASGTANYNSPLHF
DNA: TGTGCCAGCGGGACGGCGAATTATAATTCACCCCTCCACTTT

J: TRBJ2-5
size: -
D: -
V: TRBV9
CDR3: CASSVVAVEGETQYF
DNA: TGTGCCAGCAGCGTAGTAGCGGTGGAGGGGGAGACCCAGTACTTC

J: TRBJ1-1
size: -
D: -
V: TRBV18
CDR3: CASSPGAGLNTEAFF
DNA: TGTGCCAGCTCACCAGGGGCAGGGTTGAACACTGAAGCTTTCTTT

J: TRBJ1-6
size: -
D: TRBD1
V: TRBV27
CDR3: CASSSGQLNSPLHF
DNA: TGTGCCAGCAGTTCGGGACAGCTTAATTCACCCCTCCACTTT

J: TRBJ1-1
size: -
D: TRBD1
V: TRBV6-5
CDR3: CASIRQGAWTEAFF
DNA: TGTGCCAGCATACGACAGGGGGCTTGGACTGAAGCTTTCTTT

J: TRBJ1-5
size: -
D: -
V: TRBV19
CDR3: CASSIDSGNQPQHF
DNA: TGTGCCAGTAGTATCGACAGTGGCAATCAGCCCCAGCATTTT

J: TRBJ1-3
size: -
D: TRBD1
V: TRBV6-5
CDR3: CASSPGQSGNTIYF
DNA: TGTGCCAGCAGTCCGGGACAGAGTGGAAACACCATATATTTT

J: TRBJ1-1
size: -
D: -
V: TRBV19
CDR3: CASMGSTEAFF
DNA: TGTGCCAGTATGGGGAGCACTGAAGCTTTCTTT

J: TRBJ1-1
size: -
D: -
V: TRBV11-3
CDR3: CASSPSLNTEAFF
DNA: TGTGCCAGCAGCCCGTCCTTGAACACTGAAGCTTTCTTT

J: TRBJ2-3
size: -
D: -
V: TRBV6-5
CDR3: CASRSGAPDTQYF
DNA: TGTGCCAGCAGATCGGGAGCTCCAGATACGCAGTATTTT

J: TRBJ2-2
size: -
D: -
V: TRBV2
CDR3: CASSVIGASGGELFF
DNA: TGTGCCAGCAGTGTTATAGGGGCCAGTGGCGGGGAGCTGTTTTTT

J: TRBJ2-7
size: -
D: -
V: TRBV25-1
CDR3: CASRWGDSEQYF
DNA: TGTGCCAGCAGGTGGGGGGACAGCGAGCAGTACTTC

J: TRBJ2-2
size: once
D: -
V: TRBV9
CDR3: CASSVLPGISNTGELFF
DNA: TGTGCCAGCAGCGTACTCCCCGGGATTTCCAACACCGGGGAGCTGTTTTTT

J: TRBJ1-1
size: -
D: -
V: TRBV12-3/TRBV12-4
CDR3: CASSVDRNVVAFF
DNA: TGTGCCAGCAGTGTCGACAGGAATGTCGTGGCTTTCTTT

J: TRBJ2-5
size: -
D: -
V: TRBV20-1
CDR3: CSAEFQETQYF
DNA: TGCAGTGCGGAGTTCCAAGAGACCCAGTACTTC

J: TRBJ2-2
size: -
D: -
V: TRBV7-9
CDR3: CASSLVGSTGELFF
DNA: TGTGCCAGCAGCTTAGTTGGGTCTACCGGGGAGCTGTTTTTT

J: TRBJ2-6
size: -
D: TRBD1
V: TRBV18
CDR3: CASSPTTGVKSGANVLTF
DNA: TGTGCCAGCTCACCAACTACAGGGGTAAAGTCTGGGGCCAACGTCCTGACTTTC

J: TRBJ2-1
size: -
D: TRBD1
V: TRBV20-1
CDR3: CSASGDRGIDEQFF
DNA: TGCAGTGCTAGTGGGGACAGGGGAATAGATGAGCAGTTCTTC

J: TRBJ1-5
size: few
D: -
V: TRBV6-6
CDR3: CASSSPGQRQPQHF
DNA: TGTGCCAGCAGTTCCCCGGGGCAACGTCAGCCCCAGCATTTT

J: TRBJ1-1
size: -
D: TRBD1
V: TRBV30
CDR3: CAWSPGTGAEAFF
DNA: TGTGCCTGGAGTCCCGGGACAGGGGCTGAAGCTTTCTTT

J: TRBJ1-1
size: -
D: TRBD1
V: TRBV27
CDR3: CASSLLTGYTEAFF
DNA: TGTGCCAGCAGTTTATTGACAGGGTACACTGAAGCTTTCTTT

J: TRBJ2-1
size: -
D: TRBD2
V: TRBV25-1
CDR3: CASSEWGPGGREQFF
DNA: TGTGCCAGCAGTGAATGGGGCCCGGGGGGACGTGAGCAGTTCTTC

J: TRBJ1-1
size: -
D: -
V: TRBV19
CDR3: CASSVDRYTEAFF
DNA: TGTGCCAGTAGTGTCGACAGATACACTGAAGCTTTCTTT

J: TRBJ1-3
size: -
D: -
V: TRBV12-5
CDR3: CASGLVEGSFSGNTIYF
DNA: TGTGCTAGTGGTTTGGTAGAGGGCAGCTTCTCTGGAAACACCATATATTTT